Listed below are T cell receptor beta chains from one sample, sequenced in a study of graft-versus-host responses after intestinal transplantation. Some clones are missing from TCRdb's copy, which holds only in-frame ones; the method was immunoSEQ multiplex PCR. The sample yields around 97,000 clones, over 80% seen once. The antigens of these receptors remain unknown. The sequences come from unstimulated CD8+ T cells sorted from spleen or lymph node cells, collected before intestinal transplant. These receptors all stem from a human donor who received an intestinal transplant. Both conserved end residues are part of each CDR3. The order of the fields is CDR3 DNA, CDR3 protein, J gene, V gene, CDR3 length, clone size, D gene. The D gene is left open where the match is weak. Part of the rows lack a size; the others show once, few, many or a class for expanded clones.

DNA: TGTGCCAGCAGCCTTACCACTGGAAACACCATATATTTT; CDR3: CASSLTTGNTIYF; J: TRBJ1-3; V: TRBV27; length: 13; size: .; D: .
DNA: TGTGCCAGCAGCGTAGCTACAGGGGGTGGGGCCAACGTCCTGACTTTC; CDR3: CASSVATGGGANVLTF; J: TRBJ2-6; V: TRBV9; length: 16; size: .; D: TRBD1
DNA: TGCGCCAGCAGCGAGGACAGCTCCTACGAGCAGTACTTC; CDR3: CASSEDSSYEQYF; J: TRBJ2-7; V: TRBV5-1; length: 13; size: once; D: .
DNA: TGTGCCAGCAGCCCGCCGACAGGGTTCCAAGAGACCCAGTACTTC; CDR3: CASSPPTGFQETQYF; J: TRBJ2-5; V: TRBV11-2; length: 15; size: .; D: TRBD1
DNA: TGTGCCAGCACGGGACTAGCGGAAGCTGAGCAGTTCTTC; CDR3: CASTGLAEAEQFF; J: TRBJ2-1; V: TRBV6-1; length: 13; size: .; D: TRBD2
DNA: TGTGCCTGGGCGGGCCTATCCTACGAGCAGTACTTC; CDR3: CAWAGLSYEQYF; J: TRBJ2-7; V: TRBV30; length: 12; size: .; D: .
DNA: TGTGCCAGCAGCTTCGGTAGTAGCACAGAGACCCAGCACTTC; CDR3: CASSFGSSTETQHF; J: TRBJ2-5; V: TRBV5-6; length: 14; size: .; D: .
DNA: TGTGCCAGCAGCTTGGGTAGCGGGTCCTACGAGCAGTACTTC; CDR3: CASSLGSGSYEQYF; J: TRBJ2-7; V: TRBV5-6; length: 14; size: .; D: TRBD2
DNA: TGTGCCAGCAGCGTAGAGGAGGAGACCGGGGAGCTGTTTTTT; CDR3: CASSVEEETGELFF; J: TRBJ2-2; V: TRBV9; length: 14; size: .; D: .
DNA: TGTGCCATCAGTGATACCGGGACAGACACAGATACGCAGTATTTT; CDR3: CAISDTGTDTDTQYF; J: TRBJ2-3; V: TRBV10-3; length: 15; size: .; D: TRBD1
DNA: TGCGCCAGCAGCTTGGCCTGGTTAGGAGCCTTCGCACCCCTCCACTTT; CDR3: CASSLAWLGAFAPLHF; J: TRBJ1-6; V: TRBV5-1; length: 16; size: once; D: .
DNA: TGCAGCGTTGTGGGACAAACAGGGTCCTACAATGAGCAGTTCTTC; CDR3: CSVVGQTGSYNEQFF; J: TRBJ2-1; V: TRBV29-1; length: 15; size: .; D: .
DNA: TGTGCCAGCAGCCCTCCGGACAGGCCGCGAAGCACCGGGGAGCTGTTTTTT; CDR3: CASSPPDRPRSTGELFF; J: TRBJ2-2; V: TRBV13; length: 17; size: once; D: TRBD1
DNA: TGTGCCAGTAGTATAGATCCGGACGGGACTGGGGCCAACGTCCTGACTTTC; CDR3: CASSIDPDGTGANVLTF; J: TRBJ2-6; V: TRBV19; length: 17; size: .; D: .
DNA: TGCGCCAGCAGGGGGGTCTGGGAGGACACTGAAGCTTTCTTT; CDR3: CASRGVWEDTEAFF; J: TRBJ1-1; V: TRBV10-2; length: 14; size: .; D: .
DNA: TGCAGTGCTTCCCTGGACACTGAAGCTTTCTTT; CDR3: CSASLDTEAFF; J: TRBJ1-1; V: TRBV20-1; length: 11; size: once; D: .
DNA: TGTGCCAGCATGGTCCCGGACAGGGGTCCCCACGAGCAGTACTTC; CDR3: CASMVPDRGPHEQYF; J: TRBJ2-7; V: TRBV6-5; length: 15; size: .; D: TRBD1
DNA: TGTGCCAGCAGCTTGTGGGGACTAGAGGGTGGCTACACCTTC; CDR3: CASSLWGLEGGYTF; J: TRBJ1-2; V: TRBV5-4; length: 14; size: .; D: .
DNA: TGTGCCAGCAGTTTCCCCACAGACTCCTATAATTCACCCCTCCACTTT; CDR3: CASSFPTDSYNSPLHF; J: TRBJ1-6; V: TRBV28; length: 16; size: few; D: .
DNA: TGTGCCAGCAGTTTAGCAGGGCATCTCGACTATGGCTACACCTTC; CDR3: CASSLAGHLDYGYTF; J: TRBJ1-2; V: TRBV27; length: 15; size: .; D: .
DNA: TGTGCGGCGGGCCTTTTAGCCACGGAGACCCAGTACTTC; CDR3: CAAGLLATETQYF; J: TRBJ2-5; V: TRBV6-6; length: 13; size: .; D: .
DNA: TGTGCCAGCAGCATATACCAACAGTGGGGCAATGAGCAGTTCTTC; CDR3: CASSIYQQWGNEQFF; J: TRBJ2-1; V: TRBV11-2; length: 15; size: .; D: .
DNA: TGTGCCAGCAGTGAAGCGCTTCCCGGGACAGGGTTAGGCTACACCTTC; CDR3: CASSEALPGTGLGYTF; J: TRBJ1-2; V: TRBV2; length: 16; size: .; D: TRBD1
DNA: TGTGCCAGCAGTTCCCTAATGACTAGCGGGAGGAGGGACCAAGAGACCCAGTACTTC; CDR3: CASSSLMTSGRRDQETQYF; J: TRBJ2-5; V: TRBV28; length: 19; size: .; D: TRBD2
DNA: TGTGCCAGCAGTGTTTCTGGGGCCAACGTCCTGACTTTC; CDR3: CASSVSGANVLTF; J: TRBJ2-6; V: TRBV27; length: 13; size: .; D: .
DNA: TGTGCCATCACCGCGACTAGCGGAGGAAAGCAAGAGACCCAGTACTTC; CDR3: CAITATSGGKQETQYF; J: TRBJ2-5; V: TRBV10-3; length: 16; size: .; D: TRBD2
DNA: TGCGCCAGCAGCCACCCCGGACTAGATACGCAGTATTTT; CDR3: CASSHPGLDTQYF; J: TRBJ2-3; V: TRBV4-1; length: 13; size: .; D: .
DNA: TGTGCCAGCAGTTACCGACAGGGAACCACTGAAGCTTTCTTT; CDR3: CASSYRQGTTEAFF; J: TRBJ1-1; V: TRBV6-5; length: 14; size: .; D: TRBD1
DNA: TGCGCCAGCAGCCAAGTGAGCGGGGCCACAGATACGCAGTATTTT; CDR3: CASSQVSGATDTQYF; J: TRBJ2-3; V: TRBV4-1; length: 15; size: .; D: TRBD2
DNA: TGTGCCAGCAGTTACTCTAGAGTCAGGCCCCAGCATTTT; CDR3: CASSYSRVRPQHF; J: TRBJ1-5; V: TRBV6-5; length: 13; size: .; D: .
DNA: TGTGCCAGCAGCCTCACGTCTAACTATGGCTACACCTTC; CDR3: CASSLTSNYGYTF; J: TRBJ1-2; V: TRBV5-5; length: 13; size: .; D: .
DNA: TGTGCCAGCAGCCCCGGGACAGGGAATGAAAAACTGTTTTTT; CDR3: CASSPGTGNEKLFF; J: TRBJ1-4; V: TRBV9; length: 14; size: .; D: TRBD1
DNA: TGTGCCAGCAGCCCCCAGGCGAGCGGGAGAAAGGGCGATACGCAGTATTTT; CDR3: CASSPQASGRKGDTQYF; J: TRBJ2-3; V: TRBV28; length: 17; size: once; D: TRBD2
DNA: TGTGCCAGCAATCCGCTGGGGGAGAAGGCAGATACGCAGTATTTT; CDR3: CASNPLGEKADTQYF; J: TRBJ2-3; V: TRBV11-2; length: 15; size: .; D: .
DNA: TGTGCCAGCAGCTCGGGGAAGCTTGCGATTGGTAGGGATACGCAGTATTTT; CDR3: CASSSGKLAIGRDTQYF; J: TRBJ2-3; V: TRBV7-9; length: 17; size: once; D: .
DNA: TGTGCCAGCAGTCCCACTGTGGTCCCCCAGCATTTT; CDR3: CASSPTVVPQHF; J: TRBJ1-5; V: TRBV6-6; length: 12; size: few; D: .
DNA: TGCGCCAGCAGCCTCCTAGGGACAGGGGAGGGCACCATATATTTT; CDR3: CASSLLGTGEGTIYF; J: TRBJ1-3; V: TRBV4-1; length: 15; size: .; D: TRBD1
DNA: TGTGCCAGCCGGGAGGGGGGAAACACCGGGGAGCTGTTTTTT; CDR3: CASREGGNTGELFF; J: TRBJ2-2; V: TRBV9; length: 14; size: .; D: TRBD2
DNA: TGTGCCAGCAGCGTAGGGGCGGGGGGCACAGATACGCAGTATTTT; CDR3: CASSVGAGGTDTQYF; J: TRBJ2-3; V: TRBV9; length: 15; size: .; D: TRBD2
DNA: TGTGCCAGCAGTTTCGGAAGTCCCACAGATACGCAGTATTTT; CDR3: CASSFGSPTDTQYF; J: TRBJ2-3; V: TRBV27; length: 14; size: .; D: .
DNA: TGTGCCACCAGCCCAGATGGCAGTCAGGGGACCTTC; CDR3: CATSPDGSQGTF; J: TRBJ1-2; V: TRBV15; length: 12; size: .; D: .
DNA: TGTGCCAGCAGCTTTGGGACTATAAAGTACGAGCAGTACTTC; CDR3: CASSFGTIKYEQYF; J: TRBJ2-7; V: TRBV13; length: 14; size: .; D: TRBD2
DNA: TGTGCCAGCAGTCCCTGGACAGGGAACATAAACGAGCAGTACTTC; CDR3: CASSPWTGNINEQYF; J: TRBJ2-7; V: TRBV28; length: 15; size: once; D: TRBD1
DNA: TGTGCCAGCAGTTACTATCGGGACAGACAAGAGACCCAGTACTTC; CDR3: CASSYYRDRQETQYF; J: TRBJ2-5; V: TRBV6-5; length: 15; size: .; D: TRBD1
DNA: TGTGCCAGCAGCTTACTTTTGAGACAAGACAGGGAGTCCGGACAAGAGACCCAGTACTTC; CDR3: CASSLLLRQDRESGQETQYF; J: TRBJ2-5; V: TRBV5-5; length: 20; size: .; D: TRBD1